What follows is one TCR beta chain and its context. Data came from immunoSEQ multiplex PCR; TCRdb stores just in-frame clones and leaves some out. The data show 130,000 to 150,000 clones, with 75% to 85% seen just once and approximately 13% held by the top ten. This specimen belongs to a study of blood T cell repertoires in COVID-19. In the study overall: Researchers got acute and convalescent COVID-19 samples from the United States, Italy and Spain.

CDR1 is SGHAT and CDR2 is FQNNGV in the germline V gene. There are 16 residues in the CDR3. The junction had 6 bases not matched to a gene; V was cut back by 5 bases and J by 0 bases. This sequence joins TRBV11-2 and TRBJ2-3; 9 bases are a match to TRBD1. This clonotype was obtained from a man aged 60 to 75 with active or convalescent COVID-19. Sequenced input: peripheral blood. In DNA, the CDR3 is TGTGCCAGCAGCCGGCGACAGGGGGACAGCACAGATACGCAGTATTTT. Protein sequence: CASSRRQGDSTDTQYF.